The 8 T cell receptor beta chains below all came from one sample that was sequenced in a study of T cells in women clearing cervical HPV infection. Using immunoSEQ multiplex PCR, the repertoire was profiled, and TCRdb retains in-frame clones only, with some absent. Here the sample table reports about 26,000 clones. Source material: blood buffy coat. These receptors were obtained from a woman aged 18 to 75 with a cervical HPV16 infection that either progressed to CIN3+ or cleared (not recorded which).

With respect to this clone: The read ends 3 residues early relative to the CDR3; the germline J gene fills the gap. The chain links TRBV19 to TRBJ1-5; TRBD1 aligns across 8 bases. The V and J ends lost 2 bases and 6 bases, in that order; junction bases with no gene match: 21. The CDR3 has 20 amino acids. In germline, CDR1 is LNHDA, CDR2 SQIVND (reference sequence). The CDR3 sequence: CASSITLSDRGEKLGQPQHF. The sequenced CDR3 bases are TGTGCCAGTAGTATAACCCTCTCCGACAGGGGTGAAAAGTTAGGTCAGCCC.

As concerns this clone: The read terminates 3 residues before the CDR3 end, so the remaining end is supplied by the germline J gene. This chain connects TRBV7-9 to TRBJ1-2, with 11 nucleotides matching TRBD1. This CDR3 is 14 amino acids long. Germline V gives CDR1 SEHNR, CDR2 FQNEAQ (reference sequence). The covered CDR3 bases are TGTGCCAGCAGCTTGGACAGGGGGCTCAATGAC. Translation gives CASSLDRGLND. The CDR3 reads in full as CASSLDRGLNDYTF.

A word on this clone: The read gets to within 3 residues of the CDR3 end, and the germline J gene fills in the rest. The chain employs TRBV10-3 and TRBJ1-5, with 8 positions matching TRBD1. The V segment lost 6 bases and the J segment 6 bases; nucleotides outside the gene matches: 7. There are 14 residues in the CDR3. In germline, CDR1 is ENHRY, CDR2 SYGVKD. The covered CDR3 bases are TGTGCCATCAGGGACGGACAGGGCGGTCAGCCC. It is translated as CAIRDGQGGQP. The entire CDR3 is CAIRDGQGGQPQHF.

A remark on this clone: The junction departs from germline at one end; a sequencing error may be responsible. The read ends 3 residues early relative to the CDR3; the germline J gene fills the gap. V is TRBV19 and J is TRBJ2-4; D unclear. Germline CDR1 is LNHDA and CDR2 is SQIVND (reference sequence). The CDR3 length is 15 residues. The covered CDR3 bases are TGTTCCAGTAGTATAGATGGGCTAGCCAAAAACATT. Its protein product is CSSSIDGLAKNI. Given in full, the CDR3 is CSSSIDGLAKNIQYF.

Points on this clone: The CDR3 is cut off 3 residues early in the read; its end comes from the germline J gene. This chain connects TRBV19 to TRBJ1-6; the D gene is possibly TRBD1 (5 bases). The length of the CDR3 is 14 residues. The germline V and J ends were trimmed by 7 bases and 4 bases, with 11 bases remaining between them. CDR1 and CDR2 from the germline V gene are LNHDA and SQIVND (reference sequence). The sequenced CDR3 bases are TGTGCCAGTACGGCGGGGGTGTATAATTCACCC. It encodes CASTAGVYNSP. The CDR3 in full is CASTAGVYNSPLHF.

With regard to this clone: The read terminates 3 residues ahead of where the CDR3 ends, so the germline J gene completes it. The V and J genes are TRBV7-2 and TRBJ2-5; TRBD1 matches at 7 bases. The CDR3 loop spans 12 amino acids. Germline assignment: CDR1 SGHTA and CDR2 FQGNSA. V shed 5 bases, J shed 4 bases, and the junction held 1 base outside the gene matches. CDR3 amino acids: CASSQGVETQYF. CDR3 DNA, as far as it was read: TGTGCCAGCAGCCAGGGGGTAGAGACC. The entire variable domain, with the rest obtained from reference TRBV7-2 and TRBJ2-5, is as follows: GAGVSQSPSNKVTEKGKDVELRCDPISGHTALYWYRQSLGQGLEFLIYFQGNSAPDKSGLPSDRFSAERTGGSVSTLTIQRTQQEDSAVYLCASSQGVETQYFGPGTRLLVL.

About this clone: Sequencing ends 3 residues short of the CDR3 end; the germline J gene provides the rest. The rearrangement uses TRBV5-1 and TRBJ2-7, with a weak D call TRBD1 (5 bases). This CDR3 comprises 16 residues. The germline gives CDR1 SGHRS, CDR2 YFSETQ. The V gene lost 0 bases and the J gene lost 3 bases, with 16 bases spanning the gap. The CDR3 region is CASSLEGHLPFYEQYF. The CDR3 DNA, read in part, is TGCGCCAGCAGCTTGGAGGGGCACCTACCTTTCTACGAG.

Worth noting for this clone: With the read ending 3 residues before the CDR3 end, the germline J gene is used to fill in that end. This chain joins TRBV7-2 and TRBJ2-1, with a tentative D call TRBD1 (6 bases). Trimming removed 2 bases at V and 7 bases at J, with 15 bases between. Germline CDR1 is SGHTA and CDR2 is FQGNSA. This CDR3 comprises 15 residues. The CDR3 DNA, read in part, is TGTGCCAGCAGCTTAAGTGGCCAGGGGATGAATGAG. It encodes CASSLSGQGMNE. Given in full, the CDR3 is CASSLSGQGMNEQFF.